This T cell receptor (beta chain) was found in a study of T cell responses to AZD1222 COVID-19 vaccine. This CDR3 is built from 14 residues. V dropped 0 bases and J dropped 11 bases, with 12 bases sitting between them. Germline V CDR1 and CDR2: SGHRS, YFSETQ. TCRdb keeps only in-frame clones here, not all; method: immunoSEQ multiplex PCR. This sample has 90,000 to 150,000 clones, with around 92% found just once. The input for sequencing was peripheral blood, taken 28 days after the second AZD1222 dose. The rearrangement joins TRBV5-1 to TRBJ1-6, with D hard to call. This TCR derives from an adult who received the AZD1222 COVID-19 vaccine. The CDR3 bases are TGCGCCAGCAGCTTGGCTCCGGTCGAGCCACCCCTCCACTTT. Translated, it gives CASSLAPVEPPLHF.